The TCR beta chain under discussion was sequenced for a study of identical twins (dated by TCRdb to about 2016). Regarding the study in general: TCR alpha and beta repertoires from monozygotic twins, unrelated adults of various ages and cord blood were deep-sequenced to test whether fetal clonotypes persist. To rule out contamination, the twin experiments were replicated at different times with different library preparation protocols. The full study reports these points: Zero-insertion analyses could be partly confounded by invariant T cells such as MAIT and iNKT, although diverse VJ usage argued against such confounding for most clonotypes. Because the same donors could not be followed over many years, conclusions were based on cross-sectional statistical analysis. In monozygotic twins, out-of-frame TCR alpha sharing was systematically underestimated by recombination models, although the models agreed with sharing between unrelated individuals. Abundant cord blood beta clonotypes had fewer insertions, young adult naive repertoires showed a similar but weaker trend, and memory repertoires showed no such trend. Out-of-frame TCR alpha sequences shared between twins showed an excess of low generation-probability sequences compared with coincidental sharing between unrelated individuals. Excess twin sharing in beta out-of-frame sequences was weaker because fewer shared sequences lowered the signal-to-noise ratio.

Including the terminal cysteine and phenylalanine, the CDR3 comprises 14 residues. This entry keeps only the CDR3 DNA: 42 bases, framed from base 1. V was cut back by 0 bases and J by 1 base, leaving a gap of 7 bases between them. The CDR1 and CDR2 encoded by the germline V gene are SGDLS and YYNGEE. Every donor in the study was a healthy Caucasian. The twin cohort comprised three pairs of female monozygotic twins, all aged roughly 18 to 30 years. The RNA used for TCR libraries was isolated from peripheral blood mononuclear cells. The receptor library was made with 5' RACE. Sequencing took place on an Illumina HiSeq 2000. A universal primer binding site was added through template switching, and the final cDNA carried a unique molecular identifier so that TCR cDNA molecules could be counted accurately. Specific primers in the conserved constant-segment region were used to synthesize first-strand cDNA for TCR alpha and beta chains. Each cDNA library was double barcoded, with a SMART-Mk sample barcode plus Illumina barcodes, to control for contamination. Two successive PCR steps introduced TruSeq adapter sequences along with Illumina sample barcodes. TCR alpha and beta cDNA libraries were sequenced on the Illumina HiSeq platform with custom primers. Concerning the study's data processing: MiGEC was used to process raw reads and extract unique molecular identifiers, and MiXCR was used to find CDR3 positions. For each individual, recombination models were inferred using an EM algorithm with the repgenHMM and IGoR tools. The analysis of shared clonotypes was done with the tcR package in R, with sharing normalized by the product of cloneset sizes. To study raw recombination without the effects of thymic and clonal selection, out-of-frame nonproductive sequences were analyzed. TCRdb ran its own pipeline on the public reads, namely fastp trimming at Q25 and MiXCR clone calling, and kept in-frame beta chains. Rows are combined by CDR3 protein, so each entry shows the most common genes and DNA. The V and J calls were determined by TCRdb, not by the authors. This sample holds about 920,000 distinct CDR3 sequences; 12% were observed only once. Under 2% of the sample is taken by the ten largest.

This clonotype showed up just a few times. There is no known antigen for this receptor. Base qualities are missing; no much larger clone stands one base away. The data were also submitted as part of a second study, on yellow fever vaccine responses in identical twins. Reported in the second study: According to the authors, the vaccine-induced T cell response in identical twins seemed to be partly convergent and partly specific to each individual. Focusing on identical twins, the study followed the T cell clones that responded to the vaccine, and did so with precision.

The chain is assembled from TRBV9 and TRBJ1-1; the D gene cannot be named for sure. Sequenced sample: PBMCs. This sequence originates from a woman aged 18-29 years in good health. The CDR3 region reads CASSVDLSNTEAFF. The DNA sequence is TGTGCCAGCAGCGTAGATTTGTCGAACACTGAAGCTTTCTTT.